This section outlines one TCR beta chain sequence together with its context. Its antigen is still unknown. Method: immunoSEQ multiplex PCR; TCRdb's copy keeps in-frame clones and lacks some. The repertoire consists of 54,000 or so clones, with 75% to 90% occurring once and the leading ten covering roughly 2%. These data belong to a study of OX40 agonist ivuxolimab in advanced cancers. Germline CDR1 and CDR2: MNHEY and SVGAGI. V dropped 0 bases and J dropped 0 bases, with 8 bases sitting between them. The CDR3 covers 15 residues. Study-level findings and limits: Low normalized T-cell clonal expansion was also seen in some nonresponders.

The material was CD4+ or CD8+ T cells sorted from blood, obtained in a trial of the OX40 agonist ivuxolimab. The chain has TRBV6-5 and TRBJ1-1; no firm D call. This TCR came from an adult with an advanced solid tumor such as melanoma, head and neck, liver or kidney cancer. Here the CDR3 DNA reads TGTGCCAGCAGTTACTCGGGCAGTATGAACACTGAAGCTTTCTTT. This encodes CASSYSGSMNTEAFF.